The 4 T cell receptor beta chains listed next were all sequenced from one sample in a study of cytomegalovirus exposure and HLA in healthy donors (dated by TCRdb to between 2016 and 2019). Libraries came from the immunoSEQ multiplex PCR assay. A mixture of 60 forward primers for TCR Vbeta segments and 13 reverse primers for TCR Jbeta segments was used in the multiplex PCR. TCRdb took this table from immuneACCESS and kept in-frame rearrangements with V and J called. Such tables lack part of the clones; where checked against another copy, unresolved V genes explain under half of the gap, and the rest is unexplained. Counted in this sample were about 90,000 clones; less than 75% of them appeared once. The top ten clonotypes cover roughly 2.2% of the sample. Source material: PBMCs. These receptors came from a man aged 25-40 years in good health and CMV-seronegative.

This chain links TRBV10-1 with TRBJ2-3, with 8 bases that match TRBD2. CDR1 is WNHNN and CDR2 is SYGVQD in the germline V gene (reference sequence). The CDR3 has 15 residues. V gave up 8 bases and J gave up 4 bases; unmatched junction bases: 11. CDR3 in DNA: TGCGCCAGCGCCCCGGGGGGGGCGAATTCAGATACGCAGTATTTT. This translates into CASAPGGANSDTQYF.

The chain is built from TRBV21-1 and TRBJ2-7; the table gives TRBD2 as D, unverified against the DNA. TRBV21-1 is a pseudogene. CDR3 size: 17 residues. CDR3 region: CASSKGRQRSTLYEQYF. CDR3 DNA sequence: TGTGCCAGCAGCAAAGGCCGTCAACGTAGTACTCTCTACGAGCAGTACTTC.

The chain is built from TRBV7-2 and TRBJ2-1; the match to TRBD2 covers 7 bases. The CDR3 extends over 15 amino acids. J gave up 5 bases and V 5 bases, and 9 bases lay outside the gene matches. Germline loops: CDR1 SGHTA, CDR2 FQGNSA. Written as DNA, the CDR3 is TGTGCCAGCAGCCAGCTCGGGGGAGGGGACAATGAGCAGTTCTTC. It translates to CASSQLGGGDNEQFF.

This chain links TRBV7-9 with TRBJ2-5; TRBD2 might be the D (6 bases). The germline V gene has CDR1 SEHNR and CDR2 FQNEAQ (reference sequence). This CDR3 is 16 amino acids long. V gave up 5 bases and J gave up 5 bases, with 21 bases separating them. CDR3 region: CASSSNGLPSRETQYF. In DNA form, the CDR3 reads TGTGCCAGCAGCAGCAACGGACTACCCTCTAGGGAGACCCAGTACTTC.